A selection of T cell receptor beta chains follows, all from one sample in a study of T cell changes during pregnancy in multiple sclerosis. The method was immunoSEQ multiplex PCR; TCRdb's version includes in-frame clones alone and lacks a portion of them. The data show around 95,000 clones, around 94% seen once. Sequenced here: peripheral blood, sampled after pregnancy. The receptors derive from a female donor in good health, enrolled as a control in a pregnancy study. Each CDR3 is given with its conserved first and last residue. The order of the fields is J gene, D gene, V gene, clone size, CDR3 protein, CDR3 DNA. D genes are given only for firm matches. Clone size is stated in some rows and not others, as once, few, many or a class when expanded.

j_call: TRBJ2-5; d_call: NA; v_call: TRBV6-1; clone_size: once; cdr3_aa: CAASAGSGRGETQYF; cdr3_nt: TGTGCCGCCTCGGCGGGGTCGGGCCGTGGGGAGACCCAGTACTTC
j_call: TRBJ2-7; d_call: NA; v_call: TRBV5-6; clone_size: NA; cdr3_aa: CASSSGRASTYEQYF; cdr3_nt: TGTGCCAGCAGCTCGGGAAGGGCCTCCACTTACGAGCAGTACTTC
j_call: TRBJ2-1; d_call: TRBD2; v_call: TRBV2; clone_size: NA; cdr3_aa: CASSDPASGAHNEQFF; cdr3_nt: TGTGCCAGCAGTGATCCGGCTAGCGGAGCCCACAATGAGCAGTTCTTC
j_call: TRBJ2-1; d_call: NA; v_call: TRBV4-1; clone_size: NA; cdr3_aa: CASSRLVVYNEQFF; cdr3_nt: TGCGCCAGCAGCCGACTAGTAGTCTACAATGAGCAGTTCTTC
j_call: TRBJ2-3; d_call: TRBD1; v_call: TRBV29-1; clone_size: NA; cdr3_aa: CSAHRGFSTDTQYF; cdr3_nt: TGCAGCGCTCACAGGGGGTTCAGCACAGATACGCAGTATTTT
j_call: TRBJ2-7; d_call: NA; v_call: TRBV27; clone_size: NA; cdr3_aa: CASSLSGQVLSYEQYF; cdr3_nt: TGTGCCAGCAGTTTATCGGGGCAGGTCCTCTCCTACGAGCAGTACTTC
j_call: TRBJ2-3; d_call: NA; v_call: TRBV10-3; clone_size: NA; cdr3_aa: CAISGGSGVGTDTQYF; cdr3_nt: TGTGCCATCAGTGGTGGTTCGGGGGTCGGCACAGATACGCAGTATTTT
j_call: TRBJ2-1; d_call: NA; v_call: TRBV10-3; clone_size: NA; cdr3_aa: CAIGASTYNEQFF; cdr3_nt: TGTGCCATCGGAGCGAGTACCTACAATGAGCAGTTCTTC
j_call: TRBJ1-1; d_call: NA; v_call: TRBV6-5; clone_size: NA; cdr3_aa: CASSYPGQKGEAFF; cdr3_nt: TGTGCCAGCAGTTACCCTGGACAGAAGGGTGAAGCTTTCTTT
j_call: TRBJ2-7; d_call: TRBD2; v_call: TRBV11-2; clone_size: NA; cdr3_aa: CASSWTSGRDSSYEQYF; cdr3_nt: TGTGCCAGCAGCTGGACTAGCGGGAGGGATAGCTCCTACGAGCAGTACTTC
j_call: TRBJ2-1; d_call: NA; v_call: TRBV10-3; clone_size: NA; cdr3_aa: CAISESNGNYNEQFF; cdr3_nt: TGTGCCATCAGTGAGTCGAACGGGAACTACAATGAGCAGTTCTTC
j_call: TRBJ1-5; d_call: TRBD1; v_call: TRBV27; clone_size: NA; cdr3_aa: CASRRQGVGNQPQHF; cdr3_nt: TGTGCCAGCAGACGACAGGGGGTGGGCAATCAGCCCCAGCATTTT
j_call: TRBJ1-4; d_call: TRBD1; v_call: TRBV28; clone_size: NA; cdr3_aa: CASQDRAGEKLFF; cdr3_nt: TGTGCCAGCCAAGACAGGGCGGGTGAAAAACTGTTTTTT
j_call: TRBJ2-7; d_call: NA; v_call: TRBV14; clone_size: NA; cdr3_aa: CASSQGQGVHEQYF; cdr3_nt: TGTGCCAGCAGCCAAGGGCAGGGTGTGCACGAGCAGTACTTC
j_call: TRBJ1-1; d_call: NA; v_call: TRBV14; clone_size: NA; cdr3_aa: CASSQNLQGTEAFF; cdr3_nt: TGTGCCAGCAGCCAGAACCTACAGGGTACTGAAGCTTTCTTT